Following are 14 T cell receptor beta chains from one sample sequenced in a study of CD8+CD57+ T cells in acquired aplastic anemia. Patients chosen for sequencing had CD8+CD57+ cells that had expanded, as shown by flow cytometry. Profiling of TCR beta VDJ combinations and CDR3 sequences used genomic DNA as template. One entry per CDR3 protein results from TCRdb running MiXCR on the reads. Of some 200,000 distinct CDR3 sequences in the sample, roughly 50% were seen once. Input material: sorted CD4+, CD8+, or CD8+CD57+ T cells (not recorded which) from PBMCs. Every receptor here comes from a human donor with aplastic anemia.

This chain uses TRBV2 with TRBJ1-6, with no clear D. Trimming shortened V by 6 bases and J by 4 bases, and 19 bases separated the two germline ends. The V gene's germline CDR1 is SNHLY and CDR2 FYNNEI. CDR3 length: 17 amino acids. CDR3 residues: CASSPYQELGYNSPLHF. The CDR3 nucleotides read TGTGCCAGCAGCCCCTATCAGGAGCTGGGATATAATTCACCCCTCCACTTT.

The genes are TRBV15 and TRBJ1-1; possibly TRBD1 for D (6 bases). From germline, CDR1 is LNHNV and CDR2 YYDKDF (reference sequence). V was shortened by 4 bases and J by 10 bases, with 19 bases between the two germline ends. This CDR3 has 14 amino acids. CDR3 protein: CATSIRRDTPGAFF. The DNA of the CDR3 is TGTGCCACCAGCATCCGCCGGGACACACCTGGAGCTTTCTTT.

The chain recombines TRBV19 with TRBJ1-6, with D maybe TRBD1 (6 bases). This CDR3 is built from 11 residues. Trimming left V 11 bases short and J 9 bases short, with 11 bases between. The germline gives CDR1 LNHDA, CDR2 SQIVND (reference sequence). This CDR3 is CADKGGSPLHF. The CDR3 DNA follows: TGTGCCGACAAGGGGGGTTCACCCCTCCACTTT.

This chain connects TRBV5-1 to TRBJ1-1, with a tentative D call TRBD1 (5 bases). Germline V CDR1 and CDR2: SGHRS, YFSETQ. The ends were cut back, 4 bases at V and 7 bases at J, with 23 bases in the middle. CDR3 length equals 16 residues. The CDR3 nucleotides are TGCGCCAGCAGCCAGTACGGGGCAGGCCCCGAGGGTGAAGCTTTCTTT. Translation gives CASSQYGAGPEGEAFF.

The rearrangement uses TRBV7-2 and TRBJ1-5; the D gene is possibly TRBD1 (6 bases). Trimming took off 7 bases at V and 5 bases at J, with 18 bases between the two ends. Per germline, CDR1 SGHTA and CDR2 FQGNSA. The CDR3 is 15 amino acids. DNA of the CDR3: TGTGCCAGCACCCCGGGGGCGTCGTGGTATCAGCCCCAGCATTTT. This sequence encodes CASTPGASWYQPQHF.

Concerning this clonotype itself: This sequence may be a read error, since a much larger clone differs from it by one base. V usage is TRBV7-6 and J usage is TRBJ2-7; 9 nucleotides agree with TRBD1. The CDR3 loop spans 13 amino acids. CDR1 and CDR2 from the germline V gene are SGHVS and FNYEAQ. V was pared by 0 bases and J by 13 bases, with 7 bases of the junction left unmatched. CDR3 DNA: TGTGCCAGCAGCTTAGCCAGACAGGGGGGACTTTACTTC. Its protein is CASSLARQGGLYF.

The CDR3 sequence is CASSTRTGTLNYGYTF. The CDR3 DNA reads as TGTGCCAGCAGCACCAGGACAGGAACGCTGAACTATGGCTACACCTTC. The V gene is TRBV7-9, the J gene TRBJ1-2; 7 bases are shared with TRBD1. In germline, CDR1 is SEHNR, CDR2 FQNEAQ (reference sequence). J lost 2 bases, V lost 5 bases, and 11 bases had no gene match. The CDR3 extends over 16 amino acids.

The chain has TRBV6-5 and TRBJ1-1; D uncertain. The CDR3 loop spans 16 amino acids. Trimming took 5 bases from V and 2 from J, leaving 18 bases between them. Germline V lookup: CDR1 MNHEY, CDR2 SVGAGI. The CDR3 here is CASSALIGKGNTEAFF. DNA of the CDR3: TGTGCCAGCAGTGCTCTTATAGGGAAAGGAAACACTGAAGCTTTCTTT.

The chain carries TRBV20-1 and TRBJ1-6, with 10 bases fitting TRBD1. Trimming cost V 3 bases and J 3 bases; bases outside gene matches: 5. Per the germline V gene, CDR1 is DFQATT and CDR2 is SNEGSKA (reference sequence). The CDR3 has 16 residues. CDR3 bases: TGCAGTGCTAGGAGGGGGACAGGGGACTATAATTCACCCCTCCACTTT. Translated, it gives CSARRGTGDYNSPLHF.

CDR3 sequence (DNA): TGCAGCGTTGAAGAAGGACTGGAAGAGACCCAGTACTTC. Translation gives CSVEEGLEETQYF. The chain uses TRBV29-1 and TRBJ2-5, with D tentatively TRBD2 (5 bases). This CDR3 has 13 amino acids. Per the germline V gene, CDR1 is SQVTM and CDR2 is ANQGSEA. V lost 0 bases, J lost 3 bases, and 8 bases lay in between.

Turning to this clonotype: Sequence at one end of the junction differs from germline and may be a read error. The chain employs TRBV15 and TRBJ2-7; D could derive from TRBD1 or TRBD2 (5 bases each). Per germline, CDR1 LNHNV and CDR2 YYDKDF (reference sequence). The CDR3 has 12 residues. The DNA of the CDR3 is TGTGCCACCAGCAGAGATCTAGGGGACCATGTCTTC. Its translation: CATSRDLGDHVF.

The gene calls are TRBV3-1 and TRBJ1-1; D not resolved. Germline values: CDR1 LGHDT, CDR2 YNNKEL (reference sequence). The CDR3 covers 15 residues. The V end lost 0 bases, the J end lost 3 bases, and 11 bases lay between the germline ends. DNA for the CDR3: TGTGCCAGCAGCCAAGATCTGACTGGGGACACTGAAGCTTTCTTT. Translating gives CASSQDLTGDTEAFF.

This chain links TRBV10-2 with TRBJ1-2, with TRBD1 matching over 9 bases. V lost 0 bases to trimming and J lost 4 bases; unmatched junction nucleotides: 0. This CDR3 comprises 14 residues. Germline values: CDR1 WSHSY, CDR2 SAAADI. The CDR3 spells CASSESTGGYGYTF. The DNA of the CDR3 is TGCGCCAGCAGTGAGTCGACAGGGGGCTATGGCTACACCTTC.

As to this clonotype: At one of its ends the junction is not consistent with the germline gene, which may arise from a read error. The rearrangement links TRBV7-6 to TRBJ2-3; the match to TRBD1 covers 9 bases. The germline gives CDR1 SGHVS, CDR2 FNYEAQ. The CDR3 contains 14 residues. CDR3 sequence: CASGLGTGLDTQYF. CDR3 DNA: TGTGCCAGCGGCTTAGGGACAGGGTTAGATACGCAGTATTTT.